The 3 T cell receptor beta chains below come from one sample, sequenced in a study of T cell repertoires in cytomegalovirus infection. TCRdb re-called the reads with MiXCR, one entry per CDR3 protein. The repertoire has fewer than 850,000 distinct CDR3 sequences, about 27% of them found once; the top ten carry about an eighth. These TCRs are of unknown antigen specificity. This material consisted of cultured CD8+ T cells from PBMCs, taken from culture after CMV antigen stimulation. These receptors were taken from a human donor in good health (CMV status not recorded). Some clones in this sample may be carry-over from other donors' samples.

This sequence joins TRBV10-2 and TRBJ1-4, with D unresolved. The V end lost 3 bases, the J end lost 8 bases, and 19 bases lay between the germline ends. This CDR3 region has 16 residues. The germline gives CDR1 WSHSY, CDR2 SAAADI. For the CDR3, the DNA is TGCGCCAGCAGTGATACAGCGGGAGGGCTAGGGGAAAAACTGTTTTTT. It specifies CASSDTAGGLGEKLFF.

This sequence joins TRBV19 and TRBJ2-1, with 10 bases fitting TRBD1. The germline V gene encodes CDR1 LNHDA and CDR2 SQIVND (reference sequence). The CDR3 spans 17 residues. With 4 bases clipped from V and 1 base from J, the junction kept 7 bases outside the gene matches. Written as DNA, the CDR3 is TGTGCCAGTAGTAATCGACAGGGGGCTACGTCCTACAATGAGCAGTTCTTC. It codes for CASSNRQGATSYNEQFF.

This clonotype was counted between two and nine times. J is TRBJ2-1 and V is TRBV7-9; 9 positions match TRBD2. V dropped 5 bases and J dropped 8; count of bases not matched to a gene: 22. The CDR3 contains 19 residues. Germline V gene sequence: CDR1 SEHNR, CDR2 FQNEAQ (reference sequence). The CDR3 sequence: CASSTWAFTTSGVGDEQFF. For the CDR3, the DNA is TGTGCCAGCAGCACCTGGGCCTTCACGACTAGCGGCGTCGGGGATGAGCAGTTCTTC.